Each of the 3 T cell receptor beta chains below was sequenced from the same sample in a study of blood T cell repertoires in COVID-19. TCRdb keeps only in-frame clones here, not all; method: immunoSEQ multiplex PCR. The table has approximately 15,000 clones, roughly nine tenths seen once. The specimen was peripheral blood. The receptors come from a man in his fifties with active COVID-19.

This clone was counted a few times. The J gene is TRBJ1-1, the V gene TRBV7-2; D not resolved. The CDR3 spans 13 residues. V was shortened by 2 bases and J by 4 bases, with 8 bases between the two germline ends. Per the germline V gene, CDR1 is SGHTA and CDR2 is FQGNSA. The CDR3 DNA is TGTGCCAGCAGCTTATTAGGCGGCACTGAAGCTTTCTTT. This sequence encodes CASSLLGGTEAFF.

J is TRBJ2-4 and V is TRBV24-1; D unresolved. V lost 2 bases and J lost 0, with 10 bases in between. The germline V gene has CDR1 KGHDR and CDR2 SFDVKD. This CDR3 contains 16 residues. In DNA form, the CDR3 reads TGTGCCACCAGTGATTCGCGGATGTTAGCCAAAAACATTCAGTACTTC. This encodes CATSDSRMLAKNIQYF.

The chain recombines TRBV7-9 with TRBJ2-5; the match to TRBD2 covers 10 bases. Per germline, CDR1 SEHNR and CDR2 FQNEAQ (reference sequence). CDR3 length: 14 residues. V trimming: 4 bases; J trimming: 6 bases; junction bases outside the gene matches: 5. CDR3 residues: CASSSSSGSKTQYF. CDR3 in DNA: TGTGCCAGCAGCTCTTCTAGCGGGAGTAAGACCCAGTACTTC.